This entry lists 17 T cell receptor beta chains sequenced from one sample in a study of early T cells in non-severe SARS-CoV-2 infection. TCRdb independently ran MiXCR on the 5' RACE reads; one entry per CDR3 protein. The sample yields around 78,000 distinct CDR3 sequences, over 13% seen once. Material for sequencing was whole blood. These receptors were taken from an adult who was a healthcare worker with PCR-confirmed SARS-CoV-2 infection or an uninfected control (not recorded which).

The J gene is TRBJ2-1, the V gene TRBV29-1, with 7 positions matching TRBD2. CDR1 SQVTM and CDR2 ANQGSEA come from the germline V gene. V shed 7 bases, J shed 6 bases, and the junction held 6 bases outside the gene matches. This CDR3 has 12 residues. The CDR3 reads CSGEGLANEQFF. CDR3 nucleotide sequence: TGCAGCGGGGAGGGGCTCGCCAATGAGCAGTTCTTC.

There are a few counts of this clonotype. CDR3 residues: CAWRAGQLNTGELFF. The CDR3 nucleotides read TGTGCCTGGAGGGCAGGGCAGCTGAACACCGGGGAGCTGTTTTTT. The chain employs TRBV30 and TRBJ2-2; weak D call: TRBD1 (5 bases). Per germline, CDR1 GTSNPN and CDR2 SVGIG (reference sequence). V gave up 3 bases and J gave up 1 base, with 12 bases separating them. CDR3 length: 15 residues.

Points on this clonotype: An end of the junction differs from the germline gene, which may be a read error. The CDR3 nucleotides read TGTGCCAGTCAGGCAAGGGGGGAGCTGGTTTTT. Its protein product is CASQARGELVF. This chain joins TRBV28 and TRBJ2-2; tentatively, D is TRBD1 or TRBD2 (6 bases each). CDR3 size: 11 residues. Germline CDR1 reads MDHEN; CDR2 reads SYDVKM.

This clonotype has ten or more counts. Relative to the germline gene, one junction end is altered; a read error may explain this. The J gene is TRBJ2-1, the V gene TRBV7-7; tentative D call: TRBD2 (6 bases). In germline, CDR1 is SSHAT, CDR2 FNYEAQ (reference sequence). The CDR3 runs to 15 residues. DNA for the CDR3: TGTGCTAGCAGCACCGGGACCGGGGGATACAATGAGCAGTTCTTC. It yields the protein CASSTGTGGYNEQFF. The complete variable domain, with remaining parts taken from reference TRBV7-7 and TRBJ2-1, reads GAGVSQSPRYKVTKRGQDVTLRCDPISSHATLYWYQQALGQGPEFLTYFNYEAQPDKSGLPSDRFSAERPEGSISTLTIQRTEQRDSAMYRCASSTGTGGYNEQFFGPGTRLTVL.

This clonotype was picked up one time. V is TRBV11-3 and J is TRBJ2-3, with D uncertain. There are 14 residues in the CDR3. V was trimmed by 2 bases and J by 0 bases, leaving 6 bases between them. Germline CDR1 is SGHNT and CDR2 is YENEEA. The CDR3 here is CASSLPPSTDTQYF. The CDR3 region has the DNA TGTGCCAGCAGCTTACCCCCCAGCACAGATACGCAGTATTTT.

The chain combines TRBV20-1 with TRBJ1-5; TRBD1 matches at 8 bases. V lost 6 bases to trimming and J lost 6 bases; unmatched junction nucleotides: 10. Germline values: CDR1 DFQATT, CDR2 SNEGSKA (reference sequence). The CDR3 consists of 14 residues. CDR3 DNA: TGCAGTGCCACTTCGACAGGGGAGGGTCAGCCCCAGCATTTT. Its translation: CSATSTGEGQPQHF.

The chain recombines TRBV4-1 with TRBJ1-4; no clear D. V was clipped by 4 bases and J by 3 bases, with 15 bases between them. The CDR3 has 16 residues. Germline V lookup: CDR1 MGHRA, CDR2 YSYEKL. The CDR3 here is CASSPLIGSSNEKLFF. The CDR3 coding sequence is TGCGCCAGCAGCCCCCTTATAGGCTCCTCTAATGAAAAACTGTTTTTT.

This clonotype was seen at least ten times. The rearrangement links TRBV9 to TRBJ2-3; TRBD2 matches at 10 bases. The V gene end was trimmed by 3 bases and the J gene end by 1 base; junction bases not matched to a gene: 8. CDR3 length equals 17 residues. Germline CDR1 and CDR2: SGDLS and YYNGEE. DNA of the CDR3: TGTGCCAGCAGCGGGGGGACTAGCGATTCCCGCACAGATACGCAGTATTTT. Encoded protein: CASSGGTSDSRTDTQYF.

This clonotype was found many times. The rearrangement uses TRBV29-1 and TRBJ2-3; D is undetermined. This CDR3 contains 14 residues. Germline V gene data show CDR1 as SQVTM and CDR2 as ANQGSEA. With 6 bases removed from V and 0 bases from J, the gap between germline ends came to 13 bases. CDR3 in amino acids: CSVWTVPSTDTQYF. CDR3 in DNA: TGCAGCGTCTGGACGGTCCCTAGCACAGATACGCAGTATTTT.

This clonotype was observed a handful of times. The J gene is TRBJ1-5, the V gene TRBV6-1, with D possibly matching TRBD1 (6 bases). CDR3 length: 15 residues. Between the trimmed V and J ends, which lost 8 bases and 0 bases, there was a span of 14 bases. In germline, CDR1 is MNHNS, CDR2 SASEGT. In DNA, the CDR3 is TGTGCCAGCGGCTTTGAGGGGGTTAGCAATCAGCCCCAGCATTTT. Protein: CASGFEGVSNQPQHF.

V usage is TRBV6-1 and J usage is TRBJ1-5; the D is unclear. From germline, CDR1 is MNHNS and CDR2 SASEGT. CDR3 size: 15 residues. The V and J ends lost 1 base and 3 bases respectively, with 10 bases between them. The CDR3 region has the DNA TGTGCCAGCAGTGAAGAAGGAGGGAACAATCAGCCCCAGCATTTT. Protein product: CASSEEGGNNQPQHF.

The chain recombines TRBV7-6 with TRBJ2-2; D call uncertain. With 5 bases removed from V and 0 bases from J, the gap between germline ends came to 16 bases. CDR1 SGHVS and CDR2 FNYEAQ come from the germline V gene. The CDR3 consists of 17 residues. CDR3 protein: CASSPIPDGPNTGELFF. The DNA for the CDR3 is TGTGCCAGCAGCCCCATCCCGGACGGACCGAACACCGGGGAGCTGTTTTTT.

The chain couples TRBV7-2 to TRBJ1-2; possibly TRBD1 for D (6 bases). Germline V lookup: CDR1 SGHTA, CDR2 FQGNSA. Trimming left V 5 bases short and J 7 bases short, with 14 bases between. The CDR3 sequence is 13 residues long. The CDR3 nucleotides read TGTGCCAGCAGCGCCTGGACAGATTTTGGCTACACCTTC. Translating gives CASSAWTDFGYTF.

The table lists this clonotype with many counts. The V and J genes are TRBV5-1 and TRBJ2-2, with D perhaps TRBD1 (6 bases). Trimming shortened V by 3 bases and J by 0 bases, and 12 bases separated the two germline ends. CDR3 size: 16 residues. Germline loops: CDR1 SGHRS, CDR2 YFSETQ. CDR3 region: CASSSSGQSNTGELFF. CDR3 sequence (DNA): TGCGCCAGCAGCTCGTCGGGACAATCGAACACCGGGGAGCTGTTTTTT.

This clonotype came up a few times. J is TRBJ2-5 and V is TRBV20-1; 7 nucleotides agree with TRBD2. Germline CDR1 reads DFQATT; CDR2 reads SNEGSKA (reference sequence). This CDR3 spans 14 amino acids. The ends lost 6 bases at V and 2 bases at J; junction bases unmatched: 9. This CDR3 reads CSAGNPGGQETQYF. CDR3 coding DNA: TGCAGTGCCGGCAACCCCGGGGGGCAAGAGACCCAGTACTTC.

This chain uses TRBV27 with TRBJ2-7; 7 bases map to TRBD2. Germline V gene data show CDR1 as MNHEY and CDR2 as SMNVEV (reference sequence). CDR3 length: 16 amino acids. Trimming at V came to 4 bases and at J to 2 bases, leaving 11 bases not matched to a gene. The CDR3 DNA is TGTGCCAGCAGTTCTAGCGGATCGGACCCGACCTACGAGCAGTACTTC. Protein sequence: CASSSSGSDPTYEQYF.

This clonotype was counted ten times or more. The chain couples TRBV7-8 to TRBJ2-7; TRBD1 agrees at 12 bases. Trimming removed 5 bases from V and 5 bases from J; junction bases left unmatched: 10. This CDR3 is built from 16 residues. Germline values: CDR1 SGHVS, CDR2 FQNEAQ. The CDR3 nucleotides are TGTGCCAGCAGCACCCGGGACAGGGGGCGTCAGGACGAGCAGTACTTC. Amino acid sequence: CASSTRDRGRQDEQYF.